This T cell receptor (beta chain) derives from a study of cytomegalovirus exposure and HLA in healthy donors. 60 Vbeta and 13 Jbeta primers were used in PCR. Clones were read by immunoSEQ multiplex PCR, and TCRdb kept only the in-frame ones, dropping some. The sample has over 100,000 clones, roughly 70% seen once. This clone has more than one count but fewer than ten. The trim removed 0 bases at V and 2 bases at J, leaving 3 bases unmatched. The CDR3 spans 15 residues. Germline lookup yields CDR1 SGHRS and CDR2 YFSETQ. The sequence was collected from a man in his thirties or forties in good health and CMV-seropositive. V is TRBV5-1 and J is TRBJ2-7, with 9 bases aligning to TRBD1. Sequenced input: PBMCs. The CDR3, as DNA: TGCGCCAGCAGCTTGGAGGGACAGGGTCCCTACGAGCAGTACTTC. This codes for CASSLEGQGPYEQYF.